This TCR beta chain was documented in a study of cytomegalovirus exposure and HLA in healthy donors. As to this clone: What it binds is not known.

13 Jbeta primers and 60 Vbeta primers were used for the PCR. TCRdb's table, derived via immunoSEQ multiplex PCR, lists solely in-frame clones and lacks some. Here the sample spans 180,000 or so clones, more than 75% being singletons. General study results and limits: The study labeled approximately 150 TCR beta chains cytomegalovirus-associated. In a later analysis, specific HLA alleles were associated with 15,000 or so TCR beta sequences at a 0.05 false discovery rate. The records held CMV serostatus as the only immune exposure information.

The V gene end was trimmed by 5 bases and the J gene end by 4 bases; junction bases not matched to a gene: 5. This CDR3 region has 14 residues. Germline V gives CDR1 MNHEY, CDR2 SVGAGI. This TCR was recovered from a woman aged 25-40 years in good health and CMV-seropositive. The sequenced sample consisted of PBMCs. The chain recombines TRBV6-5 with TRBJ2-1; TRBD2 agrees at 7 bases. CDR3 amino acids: CASSSGAAYNEQFF. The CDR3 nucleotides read TGTGCCAGCAGTAGCGGGGCTGCTTACAATGAGCAGTTCTTC.